Listed here are 22 T cell receptor beta chains from one sample, sequenced in a study of early T cells in non-severe SARS-CoV-2 infection (dated by TCRdb to the early 2020s). The method behind the library was 5' RACE. TCRdb lists the instrument as NextSeq 500. TCRdb handled the public reads itself, with Q25 trimming in fastp and clone calling in MiXCR, and kept productive beta chains. Every CDR3 protein is listed once, alongside the most common genes and DNA of its rows. Recorded for this sample are over 25,000 distinct CDR3 sequences; approximately 5% of them occurred a single time. The ten largest clones represent 10% to 15% of the sample. Sequenced material: whole blood. All receptors derive from an adult who was a healthcare worker with PCR-confirmed SARS-CoV-2 infection or an uninfected control (not recorded which).

This clonotype came up many times. The chain has TRBV5-1 and TRBJ2-1, with 12 bases aligning to TRBD2. This CDR3 spans 15 amino acids. Germline-derived CDR1 and CDR2 are SGHRS and YFSETQ. The trim removed 7 bases at V and 9 bases at J, leaving 11 bases unmatched. DNA for the CDR3: TGCGCCAGCCGATACGGACTAGCGGGGAATATTGAGCAGTTCTTC. Encoded protein: CASRYGLAGNIEQFF.

This clonotype was seen ten or more times. The chain joins TRBV3-1 to TRBJ1-3; D gene ambiguous. With 4 bases removed from V and 1 base from J, the gap between germline ends came to 11 bases. Germline assignment: CDR1 LGHDT and CDR2 YNNKEL (reference sequence). This CDR3 has 15 residues. The CDR3 here is CASSPFFESGNTIYF. The DNA of the CDR3 is TGTGCCAGCAGCCCCTTCTTCGAGTCTGGAAACACCATATATTTT.

This clonotype was counted many times. The chain has TRBV3-1 and TRBJ1-6; 9 bases match TRBD1. The CDR3 length is 15 residues. Trimming removed 4 bases from V and 9 bases from J; junction bases left unmatched: 7. CDR1 LGHDT and CDR2 YNNKEL come from the germline V gene (reference sequence). CDR3 residues: CASSLGQGSSSPLHF. The CDR3 nucleotides read TGTGCCAGCAGCCTCGGACAGGGGAGTAGTTCACCCCTCCACTTT. Filled out from reference TRBV3-1 and TRBJ1-6, the complete variable domain reads DTAVSQTPKYLVTQMGNDKSIKCEQNLGHDTMYWYKQDSKKFLKIMFSYNNKELIINETVPNRFSPKSPDKAHLNLHINSLELGDSAVYFCASSLGQGSSSPLHFGNGTRLTVT.

Many counts were recorded for this clonotype. V gene TRBV6-5 combines with J gene TRBJ1-1; 9 nucleotides line up with TRBD1. J was trimmed by 3 bases and V by 7 bases; bases with no gene match: 15. Germline loops: CDR1 MNHEY, CDR2 SVGAGI. CDR3 length equals 17 residues. CDR3 coding DNA: TGTGCCAGCACCCTACTTTACGGGACAGGGAGGGACACTGAAGCTTTCTTT. This translates into CASTLLYGTGRDTEAFF.

This clonotype came up many times. The chain is built from TRBV7-9 and TRBJ1-4; no clear D. Germline values: CDR1 SEHNR, CDR2 FQNEAQ (reference sequence). CDR3 size: 14 residues. The V gene lost 3 bases and the J gene lost 0 bases, with 5 bases spanning the gap. The CDR3 loop reads CASSFSTTNEKLFF. Here the CDR3 DNA reads TGTGCCAGCAGCTTTAGCACAACTAATGAAAAACTGTTTTTT.

This clonotype was picked up many times. The genes are TRBV12-3 or TRBV12-4 and TRBJ2-7; D is possibly TRBD1 or TRBD2 (5 bases each). V lost 5 bases and J lost 6, with 11 bases in between. The CDR3 is 12 amino acids. CDR3 amino acids: CASSENGGEQYF. The DNA for the CDR3 is TGTGCCAGCAGTGAAAATGGGGGCGAGCAGTACTTC.

This clonotype occurred many times. The chain couples TRBV11-2 to TRBJ2-3; no reliable D call. Trimming stripped 5 bases from V and 4 bases from J, with 13 bases between. CDR1 and CDR2 from the germline V gene are SGHAT and FQNNGV. This CDR3 has 14 residues. DNA for the CDR3: TGTGCCAGCAGCCCGCCTCGGTGGGCAGATACGCAGTATTTT. Its translation is CASSPPRWADTQYF.

This clonotype was recorded at least ten times. The rearrangement links TRBV28 to TRBJ2-7; the match to TRBD1 covers 12 bases. The CDR3 is 14 residues long. Trimming took 5 bases from V and 6 from J; bases not matched to a gene: 5. Germline CDR1 is MDHEN and CDR2 is SYDVKM. The CDR3 protein is CASSRDRGPFEQYF. The CDR3 bases are TGTGCCAGCAGTCGGGACAGGGGGCCCTTCGAGCAGTACTTC.

This clonotype was recorded at least ten times. V is TRBV4-1 and J is TRBJ2-3; D possibly corresponds to TRBD2 (7 bases). Between the trimmed V and J ends, which lost 3 bases and 3 bases, there was a span of 16 bases. This CDR3 comprises 16 residues. The germline gives CDR1 MGHRA, CDR2 YSYEKL. CDR3 residues: CASSQRGGLGTDTQYF. The DNA of the CDR3 is TGCGCCAGCAGCCAGAGGGGGGGGTTGGGGACAGATACGCAGTATTTT.

This clonotype came up many times. V and J are TRBV18 and TRBJ1-5; the D is unclear. The germline CDR1 and CDR2 sequences are KGHSH and LQKENI. V was shortened by 2 bases and J by 2 bases, with 16 bases between the two germline ends. CDR3 size: 17 residues. The CDR3 sequence is CASSPGSSYRGNQPQHF. The CDR3 nucleotides read TGTGCCAGCTCACCAGGGTCATCCTACCGGGGCAATCAGCCCCAGCATTTT. The full variable domain, its missing parts supplied by reference TRBV18 and TRBJ1-5, is NAGVMQNPRHLVRRRGQEARLRCSPMKGHSHVYWYRQLPEEGLKFMVYLQKENIIDESGMPKERFSAEFPKEGPSILRIQQVVRGDSAAYFCASSPGSSYRGNQPQHFGDGTRLSIL.

This clonotype was seen at least ten times. The genes are TRBV10-2 and TRBJ2-4; no reliable D call. The V and J ends lost 6 bases and 0 bases respectively, with 12 bases between them. CDR1 is WSHSY and CDR2 is SAAADI in the germline V gene. CDR3 size: 15 residues. CDR3 in amino acids: CASRTGRLAKNIQYF. The DNA for the CDR3 is TGCGCCAGCAGAACGGGTCGGTTAGCCAAAAACATTCAGTACTTC.

This clonotype occurred many times. V usage is TRBV29-1 and J usage is TRBJ2-7, with 11 bases lining up with TRBD1. After removal of 5 bases from V and 1 base from J, the junction contained 4 bases not matched to a gene. This CDR3 has 14 amino acids. CDR1 SQVTM and CDR2 ANQGSEA come from the germline V gene. The DNA of the CDR3 is TGCAGCGTTTCCGGGACAGGGGGTTCCTACGAGCAGTACTTC. This encodes CSVSGTGGSYEQYF.

There are many counts of this clonotype. The CDR3 bases are TGTGCTAGTGGTCGCGGGACTAGCGGGGGAGAGACCCAGTACTTC. Encoded protein: CASGRGTSGGETQYF. V is TRBV12-5 and J is TRBJ2-5; 14 positions agree with TRBD2. The CDR3 covers 15 residues. The J segment lost 4 bases and the V segment lost 5 bases, leaving 3 bases of the junction unmatched. CDR1 LGHNT and CDR2 FRNRAP come from the germline V gene.

The table lists this clonotype with many counts. The chain uses TRBV7-2 and TRBJ2-1; TRBD2 matches 7 bases. Germline-derived CDR1 and CDR2 are SGHTA and FQGNSA. CDR3 length equals 15 residues. V trimming: 4 bases; J trimming: 4 bases; junction bases outside the gene matches: 7. CDR3: CASSSTGTNYNEQFF. The CDR3 region has the DNA TGTGCCAGCAGCTCTACCGGGACTAATTACAATGAGCAGTTCTTC.

The chain recombines TRBV10-2 with TRBJ2-7, with 7 positions matching TRBD1. V was pared by 10 bases and J by 3 bases, with 6 bases of the junction left unmatched. The germline CDR1 and CDR2 sequences are WSHSY and SAAADI. CDR3 length: 12 amino acids. The CDR3 sequence is CATGTGVYEQYF. CDR3 coding DNA: TGCGCCACCGGAACAGGGGTCTACGAGCAGTACTTC.

This clonotype was recorded a few times. The chain joins TRBV6-6 to TRBJ1-5; 7 bases are shared with TRBD1. CDR1 and CDR2 (germline): MNHNY, SVGAGI (reference sequence). Germline trimming cut 2 bases from V and 0 bases from J; bases unmatched to any gene: 4. There are 16 residues in the CDR3. CDR3 sequence reads: CASSYDRAYSNQPQHF. In DNA, the CDR3 is TGTGCCAGCAGTTACGACAGGGCCTATAGCAATCAGCCCCAGCATTTT.

This clonotype has only a few counts. V is TRBV7-2 and J is TRBJ1-5; maybe TRBD1 (6 bases). Germline assignment: CDR1 SGHTA and CDR2 FQGNSA. The CDR3 has 15 residues. V was pared by 1 base and J by 7 bases, with 14 bases between. Written as DNA, the CDR3 is TGTGCCAGCAGCTTAGAAGGCGGGGGGCAGCAGCCCCAGCATTTT. Its protein product is CASSLEGGGQQPQHF.

This clonotype was counted only a few times. A much larger clone lies a single base off, so this may be a read error. The chain is built from TRBV19 and TRBJ1-2, with TRBD1 matching over 7 bases. The trim removed 9 bases at V and 5 bases at J, leaving 9 bases unmatched. CDR1 LNHDA and CDR2 SQIVND come from the germline V gene (reference sequence). This CDR3 comprises 13 residues. Here the CDR3 reads CARSPGDSYGYTF. For the CDR3, the DNA is TGTGCCAGATCGCCGGGGGACAGTTATGGCTACACCTTC.

This clonotype has a count of ten or more. The V gene is TRBV5-1, the J gene TRBJ1-1; 8 bases are a match to TRBD1. The CDR3 totals 13 residues. J lost 8 bases, V lost 4 bases, and 7 bases had no gene match. CDR1 is SGHRS, CDR2 YFSETQ, per germline. CDR3 sequence (DNA): TGCGCCAGCAGCCCCAGGGGGCAAGACGAAGCTTTCTTT. Translation: CASSPRGQDEAFF.

This clonotype occurred many times. The rearrangement uses TRBV7-9 and TRBJ1-4; 9 bases map to TRBD1. Germline CDR1 reads SEHNR; CDR2 reads FQNEAQ (reference sequence). The CDR3 is 16 residues long. V gave up 5 bases and J gave up 5 bases; unmatched junction bases: 9. The CDR3 region is CASSPAIGQGNEKLFF. The DNA of the CDR3 is TGTGCCAGCAGCCCAGCGATCGGACAGGGGAATGAAAAACTGTTTTTT.

This clonotype has ten or more counts. This chain uses TRBV28 with TRBJ1-4; tentatively, D is TRBD1 (5 bases). V was shortened by 3 bases and J by 17 bases, with 16 bases between the two germline ends. This CDR3 has 12 amino acids. From germline, CDR1 is MDHEN and CDR2 SYDVKM. This CDR3 reads CASSFQGRWLFF. CDR3 DNA: TGTGCCAGCAGTTTTCAGGGAAGGTGGCTTTTTTTT. Complete variable domain (other parts from reference TRBV28 and TRBJ1-4): DVKVTQSSRYLVKRTGEKVFLECVQDMDHENMFWYRQDPGLGLRLIYFSYDVKMKEKGDIPEGYSVSREKKERFSLILESASTNQTSMYLCASSFQGRWLFFGSGTQLSVL.

This chain uses TRBV4-1 with TRBJ2-1; TRBD1 agrees at 7 bases. The CDR3 sequence is 16 residues long. V lost 0 bases to trimming and J lost 4 bases; unmatched junction nucleotides: 6. The germline CDR1 and CDR2 sequences are MGHRA and YSYEKL. Written as DNA, the CDR3 is TGCGCCAGCAGCCAAGAGGGACAGCTAGCTTACAATGAGCAGTTCTTC. Encoded protein: CASSQEGQLAYNEQFF.